One and the same sample provided the 13 T cell receptor beta chains below, sequenced in a study of blood T cell repertoires in COVID-19. Sequencing used immunoSEQ multiplex PCR; TCRdb keeps in-frame clones, though not all of them. The sample lists about 50,000 clones; about 89% were seen once. Sequencing used peripheral blood. The source of these receptors is a human donor in a cohort sampled during active COVID-19.

J is TRBJ2-4 and V is TRBV7-2; 10 nucleotides align to TRBD2. Germline-derived CDR1 and CDR2 are SGHTA and FQGNSA. V shed 7 bases and J 2 bases; nucleotides not matched to a gene: 11. This CDR3 is built from 17 residues. CDR3 residues: CASNPITSGNTKNIQYF. In DNA form, the CDR3 reads TGTGCCAGCAACCCAATTACTAGCGGGAACACCAAAAACATTCAGTACTTC.

The chain has TRBV19 and TRBJ2-3; 8 positions match TRBD2. J gave up 3 bases and V 8 bases, and 10 bases lay outside the gene matches. The CDR3 loop spans 15 amino acids. The germline CDR1 and CDR2 sequences are LNHDA and SQIVND (reference sequence). CDR3 residues: CASHPGGAGTDTQYF. The CDR3 DNA is TGTGCCAGTCACCCCGGGGGGGCCGGGACAGATACGCAGTATTTT.

As DNA, the CDR3 is TGTGCCTCAACATCTTTACCGGGGGGACTACCCTACGAGCAGTACGTC. Translated, it gives CASTSLPGGLPYEQYV. This chain uses TRBV30 with TRBJ2-7; 7 nucleotides line up with TRBD2. The CDR3 has 16 residues. Germline V lookup: CDR1 GTSNPN, CDR2 SVGIG (reference sequence). V lost 7 bases and J lost 2; bases outside the gene matches: 17.

The J gene is TRBJ1-6, the V gene TRBV2; TRBD1 matches 9 bases. The CDR3 runs to 15 residues. Trimming cost V 8 bases and J 9 bases; bases outside gene matches: 11. Germline V lookup: CDR1 SNHLY, CDR2 FYNNEI. For the CDR3, the DNA is TGTGCCAGCCGGCAACAGGGGGCCGGTCTTTCACCCCTCCACTTT. Protein sequence: CASRQQGAGLSPLHF.

The chain employs TRBV4-1 and TRBJ2-1, with TRBD2 identical over 13 bases. This CDR3 has 16 residues. With V trimmed by 4 bases and J by 2 bases, 2 bases remained unmatched. Germline V lookup: CDR1 MGHRA, CDR2 YSYEKL. CDR3 DNA sequence: TGCGCCAGCAGCCTTGGGACTAGCGGGGCCTACAATGAGCAGTTCTTC. Translated, it gives CASSLGTSGAYNEQFF.

This chain links TRBV5-8 with TRBJ2-2; 9 nucleotides agree with TRBD1. Per the germline V gene, CDR1 is SGHTS and CDR2 is YDEGEE. J lost 3 bases, V lost 4 bases, and 10 bases had no gene match. The CDR3 has 17 amino acids. CDR3 protein: CASSSASGTGYTGELFF. CDR3 nucleotide sequence: TGTGCCAGCAGCAGTGCGTCCGGGACAGGGTACACCGGGGAGCTGTTTTTT. The full variable domain, its missing parts supplied by reference TRBV5-8 and TRBJ2-2, is EAGVTQSPTHLIKTRGQQATLRCSPISGHTSVYWYQQALGLGLQFLLWYDEGEERNRGNFPPRFSGRQFPNYSSELNVNALELEDSALYLCASSSASGTGYTGELFFGEGSRLTVL.

This clone was detected only once. The rearrangement joins TRBV3-1 (or the pseudogene TRBV3-2) to TRBJ1-2; 11 nucleotides match TRBD1. Germline CDR1 and CDR2: LGHDT and YNNKEL (reference sequence). The CDR3 contains 15 residues. V shed 7 bases and J 4 bases; nucleotides not matched to a gene: 8. CDR3 region: CASTWGDRGGYGYTF. Here the CDR3 DNA reads TGTGCCAGCACCTGGGGGGACAGGGGGGGCTATGGCTACACCTTC.

This sequence joins TRBV5-1 and TRBJ1-1; D ambiguous. The ends were cut back, 7 bases at V and 3 bases at J, with 19 bases in the middle. Looked up from germline, CDR1 is SGHRS and CDR2 is YFSETQ. CDR3 size: 15 residues. CDR3 in amino acids: CASSRQTGSHTEAFF. The CDR3 region has the DNA TGCGCCAGCTCCCGCCAAACCGGGTCCCACACTGAAGCTTTCTTT.

V usage is TRBV19 and J usage is TRBJ2-2, with D perhaps TRBD1 (9 bases). Trimming took 10 bases from V and 6 from J, leaving 21 bases between them. The germline V gene encodes CDR1 LNHDA and CDR2 SQIVND (reference sequence). The CDR3 is 15 residues long. The DNA for the CDR3 is TGTGCCACCCCAGCGGGGGACAGGGACCCCGGGGAGCTGTTTTTT. Amino acids: CATPAGDRDPGELFF.

This clone was seen more than once but under ten times. The chain combines TRBV21-1 with TRBJ1-2; no DNA check was done on the table's D call, TRBD1. TRBV21-1 is reported as a pseudogene. The CDR3 contains 13 residues. CDR3 sequence (DNA): TGTGCCAGCCGCCAAAGGGGGATCTATGGCTACACCTTC. It specifies CASRQRGIYGYTF.

This chain connects TRBV28 to TRBJ1-1, with TRBD1 matching over 7 bases. The germline CDR1 and CDR2 sequences are MDHEN and SYDVKM. The CDR3 is 15 residues long. Trimming at V came to 5 bases and at J to 5 bases, leaving 11 bases not matched to a gene. The CDR3 spells CASSPARARGTEAFF. The CDR3 coding sequence is TGTGCCAGCAGTCCGGCTAGGGCCAGGGGGACTGAAGCTTTCTTT.

In this sample, this clone turned up once. The chain has TRBV5-1 and TRBJ2-3; 8 positions match TRBD2. CDR1 is SGHRS and CDR2 is YFSETQ in the germline V gene. The CDR3 has 18 residues. After removal of 4 bases from V and 1 base from J, the junction contained 14 bases not matched to a gene. CDR3 bases: TGCGCCAGCAGCCTCCGAGTCTTCCAGCGGGGGCGCACAGATACGCAGTATTTT. Translated, it gives CASSLRVFQRGRTDTQYF.

The chain has TRBV10-3 and TRBJ2-1; TRBD2 matches at 9 bases. Per the germline V gene, CDR1 is ENHRY and CDR2 is SYGVKD. The length of the CDR3 is 14 residues. V lost 3 bases and J lost 9; bases outside the gene matches: 6. CDR3 region: CAISETSGWSEQFF. The CDR3 bases are TGTGCCATCAGTGAAACTAGCGGGTGGAGTGAGCAGTTCTTC.